In this sample, the clone carrying this T cell receptor beta chain turned up a few times. Its antigen is still unknown. This CDR3 contains 14 residues. Looked up from germline, CDR1 is SNHLY and CDR2 is FYNNEI. Trimming pared 8 bases from V and 0 bases from J, leaving 11 bases between. Every donor was a healthy person donating bone marrow. The data stem from a study of cytomegalovirus exposure and HLA in healthy donors. Primers: 60 Vbeta forward and 13 Jbeta reverse. Measured with immunoSEQ multiplex PCR; TCRdb has only the in-frame clones, and not every one. Counted here are approximately 200,000 clones, approximately 80% occurring once; the ten biggest clones make up roughly 0.097%. Study observations and caveats: Being productive about 87% or about 30% of the time was typical of most TCR beta V segments in an earlier analysis.

Sequenced: PBMCs. This chain connects TRBV2 to TRBJ2-4; a possible D gene is TRBD1 (5 bases). The sequence came from a boy younger than 10 in good health and CMV-seronegative. The CDR3 sequence is CASGTGEAKNIQYF. The CDR3 nucleotides read TGTGCCAGCGGAACAGGTGAAGCCAAAAACATTCAGTACTTC. The full variable domain, rest sourced from reference TRBV2 and TRBJ2-4, is EPEVTQTPSHQVTQMGQEVILRCVPISNHLYFYWYRQILGQKVEFLVSFYNNEISEKSEIFDDQFSVERPDGSNFTLKIRSTKLEDSAMYFCASGTGEAKNIQYFGAGTRLSVL.